The TCR beta chain described here comes from a study of blood T cell repertoires in COVID-19. CDR3 length: 16 residues. Germline CDR1 and CDR2: SGHRS and YFSETQ. With 0 bases removed from V and 7 bases from J, the gap between germline ends came to 17 bases. Profiling relied on immunoSEQ multiplex PCR, and the TCRdb table lists in-frame clones only, not all of them. This sample yields 170,000 or so clones, of which roughly 84% are seen a single time; about 6.7% belongs to the top ten. The chain employs TRBV5-1 and TRBJ2-1; a weak D match, TRBD2 (7 bases). Sequenced: peripheral blood. The clonotype comes from a woman aged 40 to 50 with COVID-19, enrolled during active disease. CDR3 nucleotide sequence: TGCGCCAGCAGCTTGGAGGGGGGAGGGCCCAATAATGAGCAGTTCTTC. Translated: CASSLEGGGPNNEQFF.